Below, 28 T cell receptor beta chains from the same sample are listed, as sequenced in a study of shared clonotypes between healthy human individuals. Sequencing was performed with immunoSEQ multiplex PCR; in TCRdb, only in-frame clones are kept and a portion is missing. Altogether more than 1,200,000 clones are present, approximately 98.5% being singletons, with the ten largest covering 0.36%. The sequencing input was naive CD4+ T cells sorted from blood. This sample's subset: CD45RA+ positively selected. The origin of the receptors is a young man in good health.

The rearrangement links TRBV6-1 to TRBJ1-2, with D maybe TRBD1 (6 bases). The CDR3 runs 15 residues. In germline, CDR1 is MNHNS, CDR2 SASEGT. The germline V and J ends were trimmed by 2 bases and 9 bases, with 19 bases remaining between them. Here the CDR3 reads CASSESPRIGQSYTF. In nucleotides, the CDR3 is TGTGCCAGCAGTGAAAGCCCTAGAATTGGACAGAGCTACACCTTC.

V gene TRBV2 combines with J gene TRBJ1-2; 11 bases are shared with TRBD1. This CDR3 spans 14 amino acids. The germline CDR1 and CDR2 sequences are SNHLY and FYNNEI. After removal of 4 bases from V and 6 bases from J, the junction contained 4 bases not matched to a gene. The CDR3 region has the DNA TGTGCCAGCAGTGCGGACAGGGGGCTTGATGGCTACACCTTC. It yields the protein CASSADRGLDGYTF.

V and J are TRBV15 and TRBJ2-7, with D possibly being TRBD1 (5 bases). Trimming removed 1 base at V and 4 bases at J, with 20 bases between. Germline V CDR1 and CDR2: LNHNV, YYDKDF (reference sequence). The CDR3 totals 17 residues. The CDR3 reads CATSRAPPRTQNYEQYF. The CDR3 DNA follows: TGTGCCACCAGCAGAGCCCCGCCGAGGACACAGAATTACGAGCAGTACTTC.

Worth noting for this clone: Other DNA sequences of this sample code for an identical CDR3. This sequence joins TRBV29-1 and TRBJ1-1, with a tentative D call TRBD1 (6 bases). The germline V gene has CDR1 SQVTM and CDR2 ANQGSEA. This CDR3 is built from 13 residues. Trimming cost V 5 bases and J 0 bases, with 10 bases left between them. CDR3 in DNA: TGCAGCGTTAAAGGACAGCTGAACACTGAAGCTTTCTTT. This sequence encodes CSVKGQLNTEAFF.

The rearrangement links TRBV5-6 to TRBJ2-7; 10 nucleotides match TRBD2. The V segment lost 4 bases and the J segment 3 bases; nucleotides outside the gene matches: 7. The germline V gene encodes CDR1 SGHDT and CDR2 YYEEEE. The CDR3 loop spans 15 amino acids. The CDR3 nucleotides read TGTGCCAGCAGCCCTGTGGCTAGCGGGAGCTACGAGCAGTACTTC. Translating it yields CASSPVASGSYEQYF. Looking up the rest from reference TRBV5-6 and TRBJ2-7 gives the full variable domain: DAGVTQSPTHLIKTRGQQVTLRCSPKSGHDTVSWYQQALGQGPQFIFQYYEEEERQRGNFPDRFSGHQFPNYSSELNVNALLLGDSALYLCASSPVASGSYEQYFGPGTRLTVT.

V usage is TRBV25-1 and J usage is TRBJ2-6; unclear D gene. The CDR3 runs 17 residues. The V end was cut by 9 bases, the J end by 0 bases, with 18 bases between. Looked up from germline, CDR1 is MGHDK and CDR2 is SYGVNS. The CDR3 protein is CARKKDLYLSGANVLTF. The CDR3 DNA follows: TGTGCCAGAAAGAAGGACCTGTATCTCTCTGGGGCCAACGTCCTGACTTTC. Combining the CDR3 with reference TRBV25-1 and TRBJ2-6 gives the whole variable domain EADIYQTPRYLVIGTGKKITLECSQTMGHDKMYWYQQDPGMELHLIHYSYGVNSTEKGDLSSESTVSRIRTEHFPLTLESARPSHTSQYLCARKKDLYLSGANVLTFGAGSRLTVL.

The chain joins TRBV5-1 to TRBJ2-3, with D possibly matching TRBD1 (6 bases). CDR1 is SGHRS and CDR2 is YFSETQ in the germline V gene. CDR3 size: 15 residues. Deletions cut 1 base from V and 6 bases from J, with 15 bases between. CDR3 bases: TGCGCCAGCAGCTTGATATTGGGACACGGCGATACGCAGTATTTT. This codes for CASSLILGHGDTQYF.

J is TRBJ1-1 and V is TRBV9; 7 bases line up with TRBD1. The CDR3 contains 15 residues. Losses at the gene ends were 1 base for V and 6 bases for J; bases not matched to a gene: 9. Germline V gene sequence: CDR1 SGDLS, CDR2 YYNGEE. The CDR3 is CASSVQTQGVAEAFF. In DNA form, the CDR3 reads TGTGCCAGCAGCGTACAGACCCAGGGGGTGGCTGAAGCTTTCTTT.

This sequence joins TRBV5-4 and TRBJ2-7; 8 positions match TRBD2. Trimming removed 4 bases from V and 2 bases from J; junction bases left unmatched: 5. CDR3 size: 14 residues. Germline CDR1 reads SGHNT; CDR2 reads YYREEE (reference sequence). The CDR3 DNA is TGTGCCAGCAGCCCGGAAGCGGGAGCCTACGAGCAGTACTTC. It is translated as CASSPEAGAYEQYF.

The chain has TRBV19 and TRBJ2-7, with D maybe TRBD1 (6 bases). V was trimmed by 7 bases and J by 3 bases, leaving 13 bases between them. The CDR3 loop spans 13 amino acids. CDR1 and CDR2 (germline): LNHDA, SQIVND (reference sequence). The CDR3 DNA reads TGTGCCAGTAAGTCCAGCAGGGGCTACGAGCAGTACTTC. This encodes CASKSSRGYEQYF.

DNA of the CDR3: TGCAGCGTTGAAGTTGGGGGGGCCGAGCAGTACTTC. Translated: CSVEVGGAEQYF. The chain links TRBV29-1 to TRBJ2-7; TRBD2 might be the D (7 bases). This CDR3 region has 12 residues. Germline lookup yields CDR1 SQVTM and CDR2 ANQGSEA. The V and J ends lost 1 base and 6 bases respectively, with 10 bases between them.

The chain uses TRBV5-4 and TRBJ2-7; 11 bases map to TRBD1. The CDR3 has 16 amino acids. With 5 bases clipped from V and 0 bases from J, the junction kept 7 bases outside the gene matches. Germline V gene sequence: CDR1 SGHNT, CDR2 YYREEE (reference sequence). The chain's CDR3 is CASSFRTGGTSYEQYF. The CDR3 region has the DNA TGTGCCAGCAGTTTCCGGACAGGGGGCACCTCCTACGAGCAGTACTTC.

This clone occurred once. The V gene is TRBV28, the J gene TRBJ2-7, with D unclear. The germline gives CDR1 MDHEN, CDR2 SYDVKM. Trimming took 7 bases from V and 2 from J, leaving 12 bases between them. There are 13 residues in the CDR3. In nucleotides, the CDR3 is TGTGCCAGCACTGGGTACCTTCCCTACGAGCAGTACTTC. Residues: CASTGYLPYEQYF.

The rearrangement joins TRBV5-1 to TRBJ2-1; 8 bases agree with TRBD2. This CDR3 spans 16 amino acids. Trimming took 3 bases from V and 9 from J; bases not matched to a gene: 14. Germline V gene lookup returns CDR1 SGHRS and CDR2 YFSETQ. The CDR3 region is CASSSQGLAGETEQFF. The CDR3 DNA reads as TGCGCCAGCAGCTCCCAGGGCCTAGCGGGTGAGACTGAGCAGTTCTTC.

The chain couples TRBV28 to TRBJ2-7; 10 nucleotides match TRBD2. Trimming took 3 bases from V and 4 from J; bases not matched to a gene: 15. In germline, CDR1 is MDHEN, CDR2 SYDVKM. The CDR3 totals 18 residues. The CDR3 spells CASSLGRGTSVFVYEQYF. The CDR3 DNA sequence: TGTGCCAGCAGTTTGGGTCGGGGGACTAGCGTTTTCGTTTACGAGCAGTACTTC.

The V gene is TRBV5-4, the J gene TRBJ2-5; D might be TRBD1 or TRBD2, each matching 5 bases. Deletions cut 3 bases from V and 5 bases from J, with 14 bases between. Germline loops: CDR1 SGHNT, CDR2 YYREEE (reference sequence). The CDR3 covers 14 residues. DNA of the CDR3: TGTGCCAGCAGCTGGGACCCGACCCCGGAGACCCAGTACTTC. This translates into CASSWDPTPETQYF.

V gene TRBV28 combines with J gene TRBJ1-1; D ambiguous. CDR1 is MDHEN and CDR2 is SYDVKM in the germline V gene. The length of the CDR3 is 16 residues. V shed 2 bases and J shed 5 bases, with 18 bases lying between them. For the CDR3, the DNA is TGTGCCAGCAGTTTAATCGGAGGCAGTGGATTGACTGAAGCTTTCTTT. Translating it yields CASSLIGGSGLTEAFF.

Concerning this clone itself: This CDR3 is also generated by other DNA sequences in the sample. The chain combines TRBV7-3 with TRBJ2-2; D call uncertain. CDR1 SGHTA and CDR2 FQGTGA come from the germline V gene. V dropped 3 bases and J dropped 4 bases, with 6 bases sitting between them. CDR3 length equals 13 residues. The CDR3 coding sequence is TGTGCCAGCAGCTTGACGGGCACCGGGGAGCTGTTTTTT. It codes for CASSLTGTGELFF.

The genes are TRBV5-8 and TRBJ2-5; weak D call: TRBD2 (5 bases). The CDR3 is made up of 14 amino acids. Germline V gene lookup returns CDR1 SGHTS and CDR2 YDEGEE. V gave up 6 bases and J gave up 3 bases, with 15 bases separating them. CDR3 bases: TGTGCCAGCACCGGGTGGTACGGGAAAGAGACCCAGTACTTC. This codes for CASTGWYGKETQYF.

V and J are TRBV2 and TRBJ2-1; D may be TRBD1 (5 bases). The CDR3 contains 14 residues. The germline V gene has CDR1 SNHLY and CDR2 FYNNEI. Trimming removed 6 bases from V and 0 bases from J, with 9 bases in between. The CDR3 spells CASRRGSSYNEQFF. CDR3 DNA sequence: TGTGCCAGCAGAAGGGGAAGCTCCTACAATGAGCAGTTCTTC.

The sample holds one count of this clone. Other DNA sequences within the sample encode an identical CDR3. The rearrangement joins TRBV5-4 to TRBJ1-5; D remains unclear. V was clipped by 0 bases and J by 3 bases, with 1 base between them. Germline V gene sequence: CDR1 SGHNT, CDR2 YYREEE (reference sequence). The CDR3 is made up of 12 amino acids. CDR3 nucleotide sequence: TGTGCCAGCAGCTTGGACAATCAGCCCCAGCATTTT. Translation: CASSLDNQPQHF. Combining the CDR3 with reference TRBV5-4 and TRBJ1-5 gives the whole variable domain ETGVTQSPTHLIKTRGQQVTLRCSSQSGHNTVSWYQQALGQGPQFIFQYYREEENGRGNFPPRFSGLQFPNYSSELNVNALELDDSALYLCASSLDNQPQHFGDGTRLSIL.

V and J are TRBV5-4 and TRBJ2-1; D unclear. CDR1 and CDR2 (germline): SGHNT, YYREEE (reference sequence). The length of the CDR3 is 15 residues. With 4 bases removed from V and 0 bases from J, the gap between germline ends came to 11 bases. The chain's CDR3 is CASSTTSSSYNEQFF. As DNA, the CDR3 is TGTGCCAGCAGCACCACCTCGAGCTCCTACAATGAGCAGTTCTTC.

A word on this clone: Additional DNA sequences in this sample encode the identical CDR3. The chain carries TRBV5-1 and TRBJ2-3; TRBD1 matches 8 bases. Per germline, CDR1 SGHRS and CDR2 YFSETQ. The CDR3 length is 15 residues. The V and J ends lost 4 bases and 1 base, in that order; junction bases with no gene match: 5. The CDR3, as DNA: TGCGCCAGCAGCCCTGGGACAGGAGGCACAGATACGCAGTATTTT. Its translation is CASSPGTGGTDTQYF.

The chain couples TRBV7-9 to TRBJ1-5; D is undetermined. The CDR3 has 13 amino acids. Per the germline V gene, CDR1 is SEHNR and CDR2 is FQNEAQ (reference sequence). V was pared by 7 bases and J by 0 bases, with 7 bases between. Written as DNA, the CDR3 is TGTGCCAGCACCCTTAGTAGCAATCAGCCCCAGCATTTT. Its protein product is CASTLSSNQPQHF.

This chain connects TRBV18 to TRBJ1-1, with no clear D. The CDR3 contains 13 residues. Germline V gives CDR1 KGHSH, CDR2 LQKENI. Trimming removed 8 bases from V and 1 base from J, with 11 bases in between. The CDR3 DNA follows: TGTGCCAGCGGCCCACACCCGAACACTGAAGCTTTCTTT. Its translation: CASGPHPNTEAFF. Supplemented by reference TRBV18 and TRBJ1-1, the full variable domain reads NAGVMQNPRHLVRRRGQEARLRCSPMKGHSHVYWYRQLPEEGLKFMVYLQKENIIDESGMPKERFSAEFPKEGPSILRIQQVVRGDSAAYFCASGPHPNTEAFFGQGTRLTVV.

The CDR3 nucleotides read TGCGCCAGCAGCTTGGAAACCGGGACAGGGTGGGTCGAGCAGTACTTC. Its protein product is CASSLETGTGWVEQYF. The rearrangement uses TRBV5-1 and TRBJ2-7; 9 bases are shared with TRBD1. Per germline, CDR1 SGHRS and CDR2 YFSETQ. The CDR3 is 16 amino acids. The V gene end was trimmed by 0 bases and the J gene end by 6 bases; junction bases not matched to a gene: 10.

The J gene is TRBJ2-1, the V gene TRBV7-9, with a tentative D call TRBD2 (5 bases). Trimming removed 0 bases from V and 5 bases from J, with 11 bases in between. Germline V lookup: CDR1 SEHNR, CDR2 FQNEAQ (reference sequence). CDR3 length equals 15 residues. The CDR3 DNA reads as TGTGCCAGCAGCTTAGCGCACAGCGGCGACAATGAGCAGTTCTTC. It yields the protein CASSLAHSGDNEQFF.

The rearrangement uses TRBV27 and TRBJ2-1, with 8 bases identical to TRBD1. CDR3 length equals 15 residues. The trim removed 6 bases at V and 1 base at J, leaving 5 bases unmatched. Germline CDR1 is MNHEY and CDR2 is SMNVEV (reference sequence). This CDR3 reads CASRLRDRSYNEQFF. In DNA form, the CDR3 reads TGTGCCAGCAGGCTGAGGGACAGGTCCTACAATGAGCAGTTCTTC.